The rows below give T cell receptor beta chains drawn from one sample of a study of naive and memory T cell subsets. Each CDR3 protein is one row after TCRdb ran MiXCR on the UMI-ligation and nested PCR reads. The repertoire has about 90,000 distinct CDR3 sequences, about 7% of them found once; the top ten carry around 1.7%. Input material: central memory CD4+ T cells from blood. The receptor source for this set is a human donor in good health. The CDR3 runs from the conserved cysteine through the conserved F or W. The D gene is left open where the match is weak. The size field is filled for only some rows; it gives once, few, many or a size class.

d_gene: -; j_gene: TRBJ2-6; abundance: many; v_gene: TRBV7-2; len: 14; CDR3nt: TGTGCCAGCAGCTACAGCTCTGGGGCCAACGTCCTGACTTTC; CDR3aa: CASSYSSGANVLTF
d_gene: -; j_gene: TRBJ1-4; abundance: many; v_gene: TRBV20-1; len: 11; CDR3nt: TGCAGTGCGGAAGACAACGAAAAACTGTTTTTT; CDR3aa: CSAEDNEKLFF
d_gene: TRBD1; j_gene: TRBJ1-5; abundance: many; v_gene: TRBV5-6; len: 16; CDR3nt: TGTGCCAGCAGCCGTACCGGGACAGGGGGAAATCAGCCCCAGCATTTT; CDR3aa: CASSRTGTGGNQPQHF
d_gene: -; j_gene: TRBJ2-7; abundance: -; v_gene: TRBV10-3; len: 13; CDR3nt: TGTGCCATCAGCTCGACGGAAAACTACGAGCAGTACTTC; CDR3aa: CAISSTENYEQYF
d_gene: -; j_gene: TRBJ2-3; abundance: few; v_gene: TRBV19; len: 14; CDR3nt: TGTGCCAGTAGGGTAGGCAGGGGTAGCGATACGCAGTATTTT; CDR3aa: CASRVGRGSDTQYF
d_gene: -; j_gene: TRBJ1-2; abundance: many; v_gene: TRBV6-2/TRBV6-3; len: 14; CDR3nt: TGTGCCAGCAGGAAAGAAGGGACGCGGTATGGCTACACCTTC; CDR3aa: CASRKEGTRYGYTF
d_gene: -; j_gene: TRBJ1-2; abundance: -; v_gene: TRBV7-6; len: 13; CDR3nt: TGTGCCAGCAGCTTTTCACGGCAGGGCGGCTACACCTTC; CDR3aa: CASSFSRQGGYTF
d_gene: TRBD2; j_gene: TRBJ2-1; abundance: many; v_gene: TRBV7-2; len: 12; CDR3nt: TGTGCCAGCAGCTCCAGCGGGGTGGTGCAGTTCTTC; CDR3aa: CASSSSGVVQFF
d_gene: TRBD1; j_gene: TRBJ2-2; abundance: many; v_gene: TRBV9; len: 17; CDR3nt: TGTGCCAGCAGCGTAGATTTGGGACAGGGGAACACCGGGGAGCTGTTTTTT; CDR3aa: CASSVDLGQGNTGELFF
d_gene: -; j_gene: TRBJ2-5; abundance: -; v_gene: TRBV7-2; len: 14; CDR3nt: TGTGCCAGCAGCCCCCGGGCCCGGGGGGAGACCCAGTACTTC; CDR3aa: CASSPRARGETQYF
d_gene: TRBD2; j_gene: TRBJ2-3; abundance: few; v_gene: TRBV7-2; len: 17; CDR3nt: TGTGCCAGCAGCCCGGGACGGGGTAGCGGGAGATCTGATACGCAGTATTTT; CDR3aa: CASSPGRGSGRSDTQYF
d_gene: TRBD2; j_gene: TRBJ2-5; abundance: few; v_gene: TRBV10-3; len: 15; CDR3nt: TGTGCCATCAGCTCTGGACTAGCGGGAGTAGAGACCCAGTACTTC; CDR3aa: CAISSGLAGVETQYF
d_gene: -; j_gene: TRBJ2-5; abundance: many; v_gene: TRBV7-2; len: 13; CDR3nt: TGTGCCAGCAGCTTCGGACAGAGCGGGACCCAGTACTTC; CDR3aa: CASSFGQSGTQYF
d_gene: -; j_gene: TRBJ2-5; abundance: many; v_gene: TRBV7-2; len: 12; CDR3nt: TGTGCCAGCAGCTCGACACAAGAGACCCAGTACTTC; CDR3aa: CASSSTQETQYF
d_gene: -; j_gene: TRBJ2-7; abundance: many; v_gene: TRBV28; len: 15; CDR3nt: TGTGCCAGCAGTTCGAGAATTTCGCGCTCCTACGAGCAGTACTTC; CDR3aa: CASSSRISRSYEQYF
d_gene: -; j_gene: TRBJ2-7; abundance: few; v_gene: TRBV7-8; len: 14; CDR3nt: TGTGCCAGCAGCGGTAGCGGTAGCTCCTACGAGCAGTACTTC; CDR3aa: CASSGSGSSYEQYF
d_gene: TRBD2; j_gene: TRBJ2-3; abundance: -; v_gene: TRBV20-1; len: 15; CDR3nt: TGCAGTGCCGCTTTCCGACTAGCGGGACCAGATACGCAGTATTTT; CDR3aa: CSAAFRLAGPDTQYF
d_gene: TRBD1; j_gene: TRBJ2-4; abundance: many; v_gene: TRBV5-1; len: 11; CDR3nt: TGCGCCAGCAGCTCCGGGACAGGGCTTAGTTTC; CDR3aa: CASSSGTGLSF
d_gene: TRBD1; j_gene: TRBJ1-2; abundance: many; v_gene: TRBV6-1; len: 13; CDR3nt: TGTGCCAGTATACCGACAGGGAACTATGGCTACACCTTC; CDR3aa: CASIPTGNYGYTF
d_gene: -; j_gene: TRBJ2-7; abundance: many; v_gene: TRBV6-6; len: 12; CDR3nt: TGTGCCAGCAGTTCTCACAGGGTCGGGCAGTACTTC; CDR3aa: CASSSHRVGQYF
d_gene: TRBD2; j_gene: TRBJ2-7; abundance: many; v_gene: TRBV28; len: 15; CDR3nt: TGTGCCAGCAGTTTAAGGCTAGCGGGATTGGGGGAGCAGTACTTC; CDR3aa: CASSLRLAGLGEQYF
d_gene: -; j_gene: TRBJ2-7; abundance: few; v_gene: TRBV12-3/TRBV12-4; len: 14; CDR3nt: TGTGCCAGCCGCTCGGGGAAGAGCTCCTACGAGCAGTACTTC; CDR3aa: CASRSGKSSYEQYF
d_gene: TRBD1; j_gene: TRBJ1-1; abundance: many; v_gene: TRBV5-1; len: 14; CDR3nt: TGCGCCAGCAGCCGACGACAGGGAGGTTCTGAAGCTTTCTTT; CDR3aa: CASSRRQGGSEAFF
d_gene: -; j_gene: TRBJ1-2; abundance: many; v_gene: TRBV12-3/TRBV12-4; len: 15; CDR3nt: TGTGCCAGCAGTCCGGAAGCGGTGGGTAAGAGAGGCTACACCTTC; CDR3aa: CASSPEAVGKRGYTF